This T cell receptor beta chain was identified during a study of blood T cells in healthy people across ages. Donation came from healthy Caucasian individuals in Russia who were aged roughly 6 to 95. Isolation yielded PBMCs, at least 7 million per sample, in every case. Combining a sample-barcoded 5' primer with a J-beta primer mix, a second PCR ran for about 7 to 12 cycles. TCRdb processed the 5' RACE reads anew with MiXCR; each CDR3 protein has one entry. This sample has nearly 1 million distinct CDR3 sequences, with approximately 50% found just once. Overall study results and limits: Aged donors had fewer naive CD4+ cells and lower diversity than long-lived donors.

Germline CDR1 reads MDHEN; CDR2 reads SYDVKM. CDR3 size: 13 residues. The V gene lost 3 bases and the J gene lost 5 bases, with 11 bases spanning the gap. To note about this clonotype: Its antigen is undetermined.

The sequencing input was blood. The rearrangement joins TRBV28 to TRBJ2-7, with unresolved D. The receptor was derived from a woman aged 55-75 years in good health. CDR3 amino acids: CASSLPWADEQYF. In nucleotides, the CDR3 is TGTGCCAGCAGTTTGCCTTGGGCGGACGAGCAGTACTTC.